These 3 T cell receptor beta chains originate from one sample sequenced in a study of vaccination effects on CD4 cells after COVID-19. The repertoire was sequenced with immunoSEQ multiplex PCR; TCRdb's copy has only in-frame clones and lacks some. The sample shows fewer than 30,000 clones, 75% to 85% of them seen only once. Their antigens are not known. Before sequencing, viral peptide pools were used by the ViraFEST assay to expand antigen-specific CD4+ T cells. It was after approximately 10 days of culture that CD4+ T cells were isolated. Vaccinated recipients, who were negative for nucleocapsid antibodies, had no history of SARS-CoV-2 infection. The specimen was CD4+ T cells from PBMCs cultured with SARS-CoV-2 spike peptides, collected before COVID-19 vaccination. These receptors originate from a human donor who received a COVID-19 vaccine.

Here the CDR3 DNA reads TGTGCCTGGAGTCCTCCCTTAGTGGGCTCCTACGAGCAGTACTTC. Translating it yields CAWSPPLVGSYEQYF. The J gene is TRBJ2-7, the V gene TRBV30; D call uncertain. The CDR3 extends over 15 amino acids. Germline CDR1 GTSNPN, CDR2 SVGIG (reference sequence). The V gene lost 2 bases and the J gene lost 0 bases, with 14 bases spanning the gap. The full variable domain, in which reference TRBV30 and TRBJ2-7 provide the parts outside the CDR3, is SQTIHQWPATLVQPVGSPLSLECTVEGTSNPNLYWYRQAAGRGLQLLFYSVGIGQISSEVPQNLSASRPQDRQFILSSKKLLLSDSGFYLCAWSPPLVGSYEQYFGPGTRLTVT.

This rearrangement joins TRBV19 to TRBJ2-7; 7 nucleotides agree with TRBD1. The trim removed 7 bases at V and 3 bases at J, leaving 3 bases unmatched. Germline V lookup: CDR1 LNHDA, CDR2 SQIVND (reference sequence). The CDR3 has 12 amino acids. The CDR3 DNA follows: TGTGCCAGTACCGCAGGGGGCTACGAGCAGTACTTC. This codes for CASTAGGYEQYF.

The chain has TRBV9 and TRBJ2-5, with 10 bases fitting TRBD2. This CDR3 comprises 16 residues. V dropped 0 bases and J dropped 2; count of bases not matched to a gene: 4. CDR1 is SGDLS, CDR2 YYNGEE, per germline. In DNA, the CDR3 is TGTGCCAGCAGCGTAGGAAATAGCGGGGGGCAAGAGACCCAGTACTTC. Amino acid sequence: CASSVGNSGGQETQYF.